This T cell receptor (beta chain) came from a study of shared clonotypes between healthy human individuals. Points on this clone: Its antigen is unidentified. Germline and junction disagree at one end, which may indicate a read error.

Germline V gene sequence: CDR1 SSHAT, CDR2 FNYEAQ (reference sequence). This CDR3 comprises 15 residues. Assay: immunoSEQ multiplex PCR; the TCRdb copy retains only in-frame clones and omits some. The data show about 2 million clones, 95% seen once. Donors comprised healthy HIV-negative adults lacking recent acute infections or vaccinations. Whole-study findings and limits: Shared across a few donors were around 5% of the naive CD4 clonotypes. Genetic and exposure-history diversity was limited by the few donors.

The sample was naive CD4+ T cells sorted from blood. As to subset: CD45RA+ positively selected. The V call is TRBV7-7, the J call TRBJ2-1; TRBD2 agrees at 10 bases. The clonotype originates from a man between 18 and 29 years old in good health. CDR3 loop: CASSPWASGSSEQFF. CDR3 nucleotides: TGTGCTAGCAGCCCATGGGCTAGCGGGAGTAGTGAGCAGTTCTTC.